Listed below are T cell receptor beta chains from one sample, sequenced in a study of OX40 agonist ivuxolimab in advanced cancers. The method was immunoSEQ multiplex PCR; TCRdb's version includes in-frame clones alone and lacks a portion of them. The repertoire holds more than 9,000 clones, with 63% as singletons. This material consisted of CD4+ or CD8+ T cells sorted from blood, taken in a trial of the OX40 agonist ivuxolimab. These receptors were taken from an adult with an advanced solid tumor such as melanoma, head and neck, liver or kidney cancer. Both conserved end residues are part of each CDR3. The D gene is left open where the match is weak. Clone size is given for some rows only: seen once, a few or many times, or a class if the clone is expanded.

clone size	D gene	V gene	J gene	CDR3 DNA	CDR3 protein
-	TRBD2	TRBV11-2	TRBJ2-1	TGTGCCAGCAGCTTAGTATCTAGCGGGGACGCAGGGAGTCTCAATGAGCAGTTCTTC	CASSLVSSGDAGSLNEQFF
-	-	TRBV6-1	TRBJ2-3	TGTGCCAGCAGTGAGCTGGCGGGAAGTACAGATACGCAGTATTTT	CASSELAGSTDTQYF
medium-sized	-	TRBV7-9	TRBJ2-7	TGTGCCAGCAGCGCTTCTACCTCCTACGAGCAGTACTTC	CASSASTSYEQYF
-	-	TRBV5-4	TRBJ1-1	TGTGCCAGCAGCTTCGGCGGAACTGAAGCTTTCTTT	CASSFGGTEAFF
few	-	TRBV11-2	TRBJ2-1	TGTGCCAGCAGCTCGAACGACAGAGGGGGTCCCTCCAATGAGCAGTTCTTC	CASSSNDRGGPSNEQFF
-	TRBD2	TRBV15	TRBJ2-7	TGTGCCACCAGCTCACTAGCGGGAGGGCCCTACGAGCAGTACTTC	CATSSLAGGPYEQYF
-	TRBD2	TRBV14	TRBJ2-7	TGTGCCAGCAGCCAAGGGCGGGGGGGCGCCTACGAGCAGTACTTC	CASSQGRGGAYEQYF
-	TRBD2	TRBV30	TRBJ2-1	TGTGCCTGGAGCTACCTAGCGGGACAAAATGAGCAGTTCTTC	CAWSYLAGQNEQFF
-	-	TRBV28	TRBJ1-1	TGTGCCAGCAGTTTAAGGTGGGCGAACGGTAGGAACACTGAAGCTTTCTTT	CASSLRWANGRNTEAFF
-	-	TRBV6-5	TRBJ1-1	TGTGCCATCAGGATTATGGTGGGCGGGGACACTGAAGCTTTCTTT	CAIRIMVGGDTEAFF
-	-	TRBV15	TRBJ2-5	TGTGCCACCAGCAGAGATAGGACAGACCAAGAGACCCAGTACTTC	CATSRDRTDQETQYF
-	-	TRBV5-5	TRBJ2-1	TGTGCCAGCAGCTTGAGGATAGCGGTTACCTACAATGAGCAGTTCTTC	CASSLRIAVTYNEQFF
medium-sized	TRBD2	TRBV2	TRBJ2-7	TGTGCCAGCAGTGAATGGCGGGAGGTCTACGAGCAGTACTTC	CASSEWREVYEQYF
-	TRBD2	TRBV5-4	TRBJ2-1	TGTGCCAGCAGCCCCACCCCCCAGACTAGCGGTTGGGCGGGTGAGCAGTTCTTC	CASSPTPQTSGWAGEQFF
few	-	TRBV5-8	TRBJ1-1	TGTGCCAGCAGCTGGGACATGGACACTGAAGCTTTCTTT	CASSWDMDTEAFF
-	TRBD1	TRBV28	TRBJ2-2	TGTGCCAGCAGGGACAGGGTTATCACCGGGGAGCTGTTTTTT	CASRDRVITGELFF
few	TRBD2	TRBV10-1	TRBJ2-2	TGCGCCAGCAGCCCGTTACGGGAGGGCGCCGGGGAGCTGTTTTTT	CASSPLREGAGELFF
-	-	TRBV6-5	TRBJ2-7	TGTGCCAGCAGTTACTCGCTTAGTACCTACGAGCAGTACTTC	CASSYSLSTYEQYF
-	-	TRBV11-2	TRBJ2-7	TGTGCCAGCAGCTTGTGGGTGGGAGAAGGGTCCTACGAGCAGTACTTC	CASSLWVGEGSYEQYF
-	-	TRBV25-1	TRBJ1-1	TGTGCCAGCAGTGAGGGCAGGGGTACTGAAGCTTTCTTT	CASSEGRGTEAFF
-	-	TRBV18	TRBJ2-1	TGTGCCAGCTCACCGGACGCCGTCGGAGAGCAGTTCTTC	CASSPDAVGEQFF
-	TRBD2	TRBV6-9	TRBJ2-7	TGTGCCAGCAGTTTAGGACTAGCGGGAGGCTACGAGCAGTACTTC	CASSLGLAGGYEQYF
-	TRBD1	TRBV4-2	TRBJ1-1	TGTGCCAGCAGCCAAACAGGGGACACTGAAGCTTTCTTT	CASSQTGDTEAFF
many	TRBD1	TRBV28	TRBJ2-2	TGTGCCAGCAACAAGGACAGGGGTCTTGTTTGGGTTTTT	CASNKDRGLVWVF
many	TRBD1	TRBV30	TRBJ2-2	TGTGCCTGGAGTCCTTGGACAGGGGGTTCCGGGGAGCTGTTTTTT	CAWSPWTGGSGELFF
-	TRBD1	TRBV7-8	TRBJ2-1	TGTGCCAGCAGCCACGGACAGGTCTACAATGAGCAGTTCTTC	CASSHGQVYNEQFF
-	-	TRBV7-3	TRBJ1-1	TGTGCCAGCAGCCCGACGTCGAGGGACACTGAAGCTTTCTTT	CASSPTSRDTEAFF
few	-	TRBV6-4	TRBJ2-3	TGTGCCAGCAGTCCACAGGGTGGCACAGATACGCAGTATTTT	CASSPQGGTDTQYF
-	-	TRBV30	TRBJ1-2	TGTGCCTGGAGTGCCTCGACAGCCTATGGCTACACCTTC	CAWSASTAYGYTF
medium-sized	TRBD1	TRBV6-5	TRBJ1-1	TGTGCCAGTGGACAGGGAACTGAAGCTTTCTTT	CASGQGTEAFF
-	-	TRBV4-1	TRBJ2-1	TGCGCCAGCAGCCTCGGTGACGGGAGCTCCTACAATGAGCAGTTCTTC	CASSLGDGSSYNEQFF
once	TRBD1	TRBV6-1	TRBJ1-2	TGTGCCAGCAGTGAATTTATCCCCGGACAGGGAGAGGGCTACACCTTC	CASSEFIPGQGEGYTF
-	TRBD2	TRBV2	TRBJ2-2	TGTGCCAGCAGCCACATCCTAGCGGGGACGAACACCGGGGAGCTGTTTTTT	CASSHILAGTNTGELFF
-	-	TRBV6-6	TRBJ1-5	TGTGCCAGCAGGGATTTGGGGGTCAATCAGCCCCAGCATTTT	CASRDLGVNQPQHF
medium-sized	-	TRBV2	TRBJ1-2	TGTGCCAGCAGTGGAACAGGATTCTATGGCTACACCTTC	CASSGTGFYGYTF
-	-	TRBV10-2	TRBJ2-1	TGCGCCAGCAGTGAAGGGAACGAGCAGTTCTTC	CASSEGNEQFF
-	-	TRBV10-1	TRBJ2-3	TGCGCCAGCAGTGAGCCGGTCAGCGGGAGCACAGATACGCAGTATTTT	CASSEPVSGSTDTQYF